This T cell receptor (beta chain) was identified during a study of T cell repertoires in breast cancer listed by TCRdb under 2016. Regarding the research as a whole: Tumors, lymph nodes and peripheral blood lymphocytes from breast cancer patients, as well as peripheral blood from healthy control donors, were profiled. Most of the 21 patient tumors analyzed for shared TCRs were ER+/PR+. Controls included nine healthy donors of an age range similar to the patients. On average, about 500,000 sequences per sample and around 10 reads per input cell were obtained by sequencing. Because breast cancer has a low mutational burden and rarely has common mutations, the study reasoned that TCRs shared between breast cancer patients would target shared antigens. Tumors and tumor-involved lymph nodes were minced and digested with Liberase and DNase, then filtered through 70-um and 40-um filters. Tumor-free lymph nodes were processed with no enzymatic digestion, and blood samples were separated using Ficoll.

Turning to this clonotype: Its antigen target is currently unknown. Base qualities were left out, and no much larger clone turns up one base away.

To analyze paired alpha-beta TCRs of CD8+ T cells, the study used an expanded emulsion RT-PCR method with primers covering all TCR V genes. CD8+ T cells were isolated with a CD8 positive selection kit and were then incubated overnight in approximately 10 IU/mL IL-2 prior to emulsion RT-PCR. Broad study findings and their caveats: Approximately 18 TCR pairs were shared across seven or more patient tumors and were rarely found in control blood, which suggests possible tumor specificity. Shared TCRs showed TRBV7 predominance, possibly reflecting tumor recognition or mispriming bias from eight TRBV7 primers. Shared TCRs were encoded by various nucleotide sequences, which suggests selection and expansion based on antigen. Emulsion RT-PCR was regarded as qualitative rather than quantitative, because clone recovery was skewed by transcript abundance and primer differences. Tumor-involved sentinel lymph nodes shared about fourfold more TCRs with matched tumor repertoires than tumor-free nodes (7.7% versus 2%). Discarding singleton TCRs and sampling only part of each tumor may have missed genuine antitumor clones.

The CDR3, cysteine through phenylalanine, is 16 amino acids long. Only the CDR3 portion is preserved as DNA: 48 bases, with reading frame beginning at the first base. The germline V gene gives CDR1 as SGHTA and CDR2 as FQGTGA. Relative to germline, V is missing 3 bases and J is missing 6 bases, with 7 bases of the junction outside any gene match. Library construction relied on emulsion pairing. A second nested PCR with blocking oligos suppressed unpaired genes, then a third nested PCR added Illumina adaptors and barcodes. Each master mix for emulsion RT-PCR held about 5,000-270,000 T cells along with C-region, Stepout and V-region primers. The Micellula Emulsion and Purification Kit was used to make the emulsions, and Qiagen OneStep RT-PCR reagents were used for RT-PCR. Pooled libraries were sequenced with paired-end 2 x 250 reads on an Illumina MiSeq. In the paper's pipeline: In Galaxy, read pairs were joined and then clipped at the engineered overlap into separate alpha and beta files, and any unclipped reads were discarded. To assign alpha-beta pairs, the researchers used CompleteTCR, a MiTCR-based pipeline that relies on an R script to link chains sharing read cluster identifiers. TCR sequences that were observed only once, representing about 1-3.3%, were removed as potential sequencing errors. TCRdb reprocessing: public reads trimmed at Q25 with fastp, clones called with MiXCR, in-frame beta chains kept. Entries that share a CDR3 protein sequence are merged under the most common genes and DNA. These V and J calls originate from TCRdb's pipeline instead of the authors' own analysis. The sample profile shows about 40,000 distinct CDR3 sequences; under 60% of them were found once. Together, the top ten hold approximately 62% of the sample.

The sequence is built from TRBV7-3 and TRBJ2-3; 12 central nucleotides agree with TRBD2. Sequencing was performed on CD8+ T cells. This TCR derives from a pool of human donors with breast cancer or a healthy control (not recorded which). The CDR3 amino acid sequence is: CASSLLAGGPMDTQYF. The nucleotides read TGTGCCAGCAGCTTGCTAGCGGGGGGGCCGATGGATACGCAGTATTTT.